This TCR beta chain is from a study of human thymus T cells. Corrective cardiac operations yielded the resected thymus tissue. Donors were healthy Finnish babies undergoing corrective operations for congenital heart defects. A note on this clone: Its antigen is unknown.

Clones were read by immunoSEQ multiplex PCR, and TCRdb kept only the in-frame ones, dropping some. The sample lists roughly 86,000 clones, nearly 98% seen once, with under 0.035% in the top ten. V shed 0 bases, J shed 6 bases, and the junction held 8 bases outside the gene matches. This CDR3 spans 18 amino acids. Germline V gene data show CDR1 as SNHLY and CDR2 as FYNNEI. Overall study findings and caveats: In unrelated individuals, thymic repertoires overlapped highly, according to related research.

The TCR sequence derives from a boy under three years old with a congenital heart defect but otherwise immunologically healthy. Material for sequencing was thymus tissue. This chain connects TRBV2 to TRBJ1-4, with 12 bases lining up with TRBD1. The CDR3, as DNA: TGTGCCAGCAGTGAAGCCGGGACAGGGGGCGAGGGTGATGAAAAACTGTTTTTT. The encoded protein is CASSEAGTGGEGDEKLFF.